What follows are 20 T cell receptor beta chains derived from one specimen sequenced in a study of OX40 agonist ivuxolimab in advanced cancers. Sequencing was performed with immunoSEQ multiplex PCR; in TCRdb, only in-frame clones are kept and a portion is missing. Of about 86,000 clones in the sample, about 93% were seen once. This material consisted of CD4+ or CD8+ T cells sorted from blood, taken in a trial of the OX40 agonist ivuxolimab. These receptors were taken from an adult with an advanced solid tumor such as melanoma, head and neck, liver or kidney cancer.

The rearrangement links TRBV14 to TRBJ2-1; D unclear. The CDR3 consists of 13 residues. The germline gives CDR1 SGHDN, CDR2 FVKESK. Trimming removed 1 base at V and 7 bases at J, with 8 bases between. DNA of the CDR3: TGTGCCAGCAGCCAAGGGCCCGTTAATGAGCAGTTCTTC. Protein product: CASSQGPVNEQFF. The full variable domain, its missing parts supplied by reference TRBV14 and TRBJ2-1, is EAGVTQFPSHSVIEKGQTVTLRCDPISGHDNLYWYRRVMGKEIKFLLHFVKESKQDESGMPNNRFLAERTGGTYSTLKVQPAELEDSGVYFCASSQGPVNEQFFGPGTRLTVL.

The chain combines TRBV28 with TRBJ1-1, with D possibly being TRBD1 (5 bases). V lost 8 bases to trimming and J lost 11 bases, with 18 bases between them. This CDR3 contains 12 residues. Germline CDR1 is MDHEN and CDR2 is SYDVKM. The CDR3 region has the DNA TGTGCCAGCCGGAGCGGGGGAGGGACGGCTTTCTTT. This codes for CASRSGGGTAFF.

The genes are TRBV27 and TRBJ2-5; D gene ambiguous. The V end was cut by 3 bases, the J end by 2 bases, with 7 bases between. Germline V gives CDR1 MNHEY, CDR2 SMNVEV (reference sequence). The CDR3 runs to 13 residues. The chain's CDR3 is CASSFGRQETQYF. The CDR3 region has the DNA TGTGCCAGCAGTTTTGGTCGGCAAGAGACCCAGTACTTC.

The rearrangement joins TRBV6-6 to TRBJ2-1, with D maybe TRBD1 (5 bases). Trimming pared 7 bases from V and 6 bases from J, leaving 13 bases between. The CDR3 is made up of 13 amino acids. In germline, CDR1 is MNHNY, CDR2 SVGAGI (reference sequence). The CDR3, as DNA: TGTGCCAGCACCTCCGCTAGGGGCAATGAGCAGTTCTTC. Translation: CASTSARGNEQFF.

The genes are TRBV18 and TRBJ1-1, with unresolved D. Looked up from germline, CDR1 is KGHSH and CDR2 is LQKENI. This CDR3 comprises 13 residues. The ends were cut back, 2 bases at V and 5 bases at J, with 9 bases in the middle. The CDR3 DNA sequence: TGTGCCAGCTCACCAGGCAGGCGGACTGAAGCTTTCTTT. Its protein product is CASSPGRRTEAFF.

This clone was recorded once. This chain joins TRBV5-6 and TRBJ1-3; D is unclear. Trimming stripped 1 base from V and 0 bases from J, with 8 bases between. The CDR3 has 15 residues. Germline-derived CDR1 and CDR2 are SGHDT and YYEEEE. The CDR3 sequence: CASSLRAVSGNTIYF. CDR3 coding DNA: TGTGCCAGCAGCTTGCGGGCAGTCTCTGGAAACACCATATATTTT.

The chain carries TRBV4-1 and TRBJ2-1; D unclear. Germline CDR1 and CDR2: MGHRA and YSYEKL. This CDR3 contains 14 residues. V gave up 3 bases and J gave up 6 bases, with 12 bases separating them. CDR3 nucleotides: TGCGCCAGCAGCCATGAAAACCCCCCCAATGAGCAGTTCTTC. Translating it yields CASSHENPPNEQFF.

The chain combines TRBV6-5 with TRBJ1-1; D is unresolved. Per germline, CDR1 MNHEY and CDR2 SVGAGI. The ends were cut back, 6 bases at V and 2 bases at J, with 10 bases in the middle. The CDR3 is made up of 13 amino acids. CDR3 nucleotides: TGTGCCAGCAGAAGGGTGGCTAACACTGAAGCTTTCTTT. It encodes CASRRVANTEAFF.

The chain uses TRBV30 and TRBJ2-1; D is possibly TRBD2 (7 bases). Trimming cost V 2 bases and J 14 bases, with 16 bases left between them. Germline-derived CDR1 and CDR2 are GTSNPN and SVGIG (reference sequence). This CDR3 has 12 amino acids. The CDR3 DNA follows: TGTGCCTGGAGTCCGGGGGGCCGATCAGAGTTCTTC. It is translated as CAWSPGGRSEFF.

As DNA, the CDR3 is TGTGCCAGCAGCTTACCAGGGTTCTCTACAAATGAGCAGTTCTTC. Translated, it gives CASSLPGFSTNEQFF. The V gene is TRBV7-2, the J gene TRBJ2-1; tentative D call: TRBD1 (5 bases). With 2 bases removed from V and 7 bases from J, the gap between germline ends came to 15 bases. This CDR3 contains 15 residues. Germline values: CDR1 SGHTA, CDR2 FQGNSA.

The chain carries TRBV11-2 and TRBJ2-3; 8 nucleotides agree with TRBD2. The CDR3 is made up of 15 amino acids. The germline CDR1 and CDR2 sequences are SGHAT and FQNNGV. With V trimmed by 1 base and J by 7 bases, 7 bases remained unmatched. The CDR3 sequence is CASSLVSGSGNTQYF. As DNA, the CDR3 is TGTGCCAGCAGCTTAGTGAGCGGGAGTGGAAATACGCAGTATTTT.

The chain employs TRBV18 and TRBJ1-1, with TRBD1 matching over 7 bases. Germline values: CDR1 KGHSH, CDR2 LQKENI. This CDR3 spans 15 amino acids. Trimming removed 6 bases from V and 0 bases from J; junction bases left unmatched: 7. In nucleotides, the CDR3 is TGTGCCAGCTCTTCCGGGACAGACATGAACACTGAAGCTTTCTTT. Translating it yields CASSSGTDMNTEAFF.

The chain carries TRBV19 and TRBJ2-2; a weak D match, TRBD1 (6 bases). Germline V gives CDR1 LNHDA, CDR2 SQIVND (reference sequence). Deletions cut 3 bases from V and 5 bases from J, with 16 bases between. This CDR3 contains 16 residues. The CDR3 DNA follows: TGTGCCAGTAGTATTAAGAGAGGGGGTAAGACCGGGGAGCTGTTTTTT. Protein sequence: CASSIKRGGKTGELFF.

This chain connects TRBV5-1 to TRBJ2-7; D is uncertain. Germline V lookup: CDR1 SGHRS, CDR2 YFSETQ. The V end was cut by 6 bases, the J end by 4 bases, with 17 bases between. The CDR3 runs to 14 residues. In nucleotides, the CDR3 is TGCGCCAGCACCCTGGTGACCCACGAATACGAGCAGTACTTC. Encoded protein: CASTLVTHEYEQYF.

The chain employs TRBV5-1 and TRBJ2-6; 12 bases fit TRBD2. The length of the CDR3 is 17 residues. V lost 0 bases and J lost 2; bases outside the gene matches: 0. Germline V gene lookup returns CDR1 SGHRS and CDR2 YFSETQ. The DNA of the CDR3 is TGCGCCAGCAGCTTGGGACTAGCGGGAGCTGGGGCCAACGTCCTGACTTTC. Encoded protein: CASSLGLAGAGANVLTF.

CDR3 DNA: TGTGCCACCAGCGCGGGGCCCGGGACGGGGTACGAGCAGTACTTC. As protein: CATSAGPGTGYEQYF. This rearrangement joins TRBV15 to TRBJ2-7; maybe TRBD2 (6 bases). Deletions cut 5 bases from V and 4 bases from J, with 18 bases between. The CDR3 loop spans 15 amino acids. In germline, CDR1 is LNHNV, CDR2 YYDKDF (reference sequence).

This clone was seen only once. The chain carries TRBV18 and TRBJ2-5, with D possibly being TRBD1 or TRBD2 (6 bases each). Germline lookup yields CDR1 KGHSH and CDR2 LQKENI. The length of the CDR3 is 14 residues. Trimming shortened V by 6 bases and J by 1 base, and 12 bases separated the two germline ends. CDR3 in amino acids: CASSWGAVQETQYF. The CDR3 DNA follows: TGTGCCAGCTCGTGGGGGGCAGTCCAAGAGACCCAGTACTTC.

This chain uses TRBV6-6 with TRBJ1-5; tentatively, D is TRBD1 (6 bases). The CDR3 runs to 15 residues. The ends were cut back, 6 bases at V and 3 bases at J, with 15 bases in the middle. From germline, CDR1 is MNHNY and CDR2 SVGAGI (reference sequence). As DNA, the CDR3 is TGTGCCAGCAGGGCCCCGGGACACGCCAATCAGCCCCAGCATTTT. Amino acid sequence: CASRAPGHANQPQHF.

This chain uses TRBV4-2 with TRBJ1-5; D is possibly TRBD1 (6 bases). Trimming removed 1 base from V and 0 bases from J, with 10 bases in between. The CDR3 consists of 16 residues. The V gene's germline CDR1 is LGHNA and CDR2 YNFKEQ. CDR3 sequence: CASSQGTADSNQPQHF. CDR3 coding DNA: TGTGCCAGCAGCCAAGGGACAGCCGATAGCAATCAGCCCCAGCATTTT.

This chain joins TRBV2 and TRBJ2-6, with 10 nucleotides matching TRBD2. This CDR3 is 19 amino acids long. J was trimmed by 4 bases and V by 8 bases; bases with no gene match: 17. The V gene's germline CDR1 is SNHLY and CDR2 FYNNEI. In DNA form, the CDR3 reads TGTGCCAGCCCACAGACGGGTCTAGCGGGAGTAACAGGGGCCAACGTCCTGACTTTC. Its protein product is CASPQTGLAGVTGANVLTF.